This is a list of T cell receptor beta chains from one sample in a study of T cell responses to AZD1222 COVID-19 vaccine. The table came from immunoSEQ multiplex PCR; TCRdb's copy has only in-frame clones and leaves some out. The table records about 130,000 clones, about 90% of them present only once. The sample was peripheral blood, taken on day 0 of MenACWY control vaccination. The receptor set was obtained from an adult in good health. CDR3s include the opening cysteine and the closing phenylalanine or tryptophan. The D gene is left open where the match is weak. Expanded clones are given a class, and other clones once, few, many or no size at all.

v_gene: TRBV27; d_gene: TRBD1; abundance: NA; CDR3aa: CASRTQGGNTIYF
v_gene: TRBV5-6; d_gene: NA; abundance: NA; CDR3aa: CASSLVTGKTTTEKLFF
v_gene: TRBV18; d_gene: TRBD1; abundance: NA; CDR3aa: CASSPGTGTWVETQYF
v_gene: TRBV18; d_gene: NA; abundance: few; CDR3aa: CASSFGVDEQFF
v_gene: TRBV6-5; d_gene: TRBD2; abundance: NA; CDR3aa: CASSRTSGVNNEQFF
v_gene: TRBV4-1; d_gene: NA; abundance: NA; CDR3aa: CASSLRLELAHWEQFF
v_gene: TRBV15; d_gene: NA; abundance: NA; CDR3aa: CATSRDYREETQYF
v_gene: TRBV19; d_gene: NA; abundance: NA; CDR3aa: CASSMGARGKDTGELFF
v_gene: TRBV9; d_gene: TRBD1; abundance: NA; CDR3aa: CASSVTGGGQPQHF
v_gene: TRBV19; d_gene: NA; abundance: NA; CDR3aa: CASSRGLGAEAFF
v_gene: TRBV13; d_gene: TRBD1; abundance: NA; CDR3aa: CASSRQGGGYGYTF
v_gene: TRBV7-2; d_gene: NA; abundance: NA; CDR3aa: CASSLLIGVNEKLFF
v_gene: TRBV5-1; d_gene: NA; abundance: NA; CDR3aa: CASSLRTDGTEAFF
v_gene: TRBV3-1/TRBV3-2; d_gene: NA; abundance: NA; CDR3aa: CASSQGHLGSGGYTF
v_gene: TRBV19; d_gene: NA; abundance: NA; CDR3aa: CATSGQGNTEAFF
v_gene: TRBV4-1; d_gene: NA; abundance: NA; CDR3aa: CASSQISGFGTEAFF
v_gene: TRBV27; d_gene: NA; abundance: NA; CDR3aa: CASSLSGTAGNTIYF
v_gene: TRBV7-9; d_gene: NA; abundance: few; CDR3aa: CASSSLDNEQYF
v_gene: TRBV5-1; d_gene: NA; abundance: NA; CDR3aa: CASSLDPGGTEAFF
v_gene: TRBV12-3/TRBV12-4; d_gene: TRBD1; abundance: NA; CDR3aa: CASTGQGGQPQHF
v_gene: TRBV3-1/TRBV3-2; d_gene: NA; abundance: NA; CDR3aa: CASSQQGLPQETQYF
v_gene: TRBV5-6; d_gene: TRBD1; abundance: NA; CDR3aa: CASSLDRGRLGETQYF
v_gene: TRBV28; d_gene: NA; abundance: NA; CDR3aa: CASSLTGPGDGNTIYF
v_gene: TRBV5-8; d_gene: NA; abundance: NA; CDR3aa: CASSQNLGTTNTGELFF
v_gene: TRBV21-1; d_gene: NA; abundance: NA; CDR3aa: CASRRVGGEQYF
v_gene: TRBV30; d_gene: TRBD2; abundance: NA; CDR3aa: CAWSSSLAGFLAEQFF
v_gene: TRBV6-1; d_gene: NA; abundance: NA; CDR3aa: CASSEPYNYGYTF
v_gene: TRBV19; d_gene: TRBD1; abundance: NA; CDR3aa: CASSKQTGGLRNTIYF
v_gene: TRBV4-1; d_gene: NA; abundance: few; CDR3aa: CASSQAGAQETQYF
v_gene: TRBV19; d_gene: NA; abundance: few; CDR3aa: CASSIVHGNQPQHF
v_gene: TRBV5-8; d_gene: NA; abundance: NA; CDR3aa: CASSPGIGSNEKLFF
v_gene: TRBV5-4; d_gene: NA; abundance: NA; CDR3aa: CASSPRTDTGELFF
v_gene: TRBV12-3/TRBV12-4; d_gene: TRBD2; abundance: NA; CDR3aa: CASSPSGRNEQFF
v_gene: TRBV11-2; d_gene: NA; abundance: NA; CDR3aa: CASSLRRGPSTDTQYF
v_gene: TRBV7-2; d_gene: TRBD1; abundance: NA; CDR3aa: CASSFAGGTEAFF
v_gene: TRBV4-2; d_gene: TRBD2; abundance: once; CDR3aa: CASSPHSPAGGPLETQYF
v_gene: TRBV12-3/TRBV12-4; d_gene: NA; abundance: NA; CDR3aa: CASCRGGYQPQHF
v_gene: TRBV19; d_gene: NA; abundance: NA; CDR3aa: CASSMAASAEQYF
v_gene: TRBV28; d_gene: TRBD2; abundance: NA; CDR3aa: CASSYKTGTSGSSTDTQYF
v_gene: TRBV6-1; d_gene: NA; abundance: NA; CDR3aa: CASREENTGELFF
v_gene: TRBV10-3; d_gene: NA; abundance: NA; CDR3aa: CAISAAYTGELFF
v_gene: TRBV18; d_gene: NA; abundance: NA; CDR3aa: CASSPPGPVSYEQYF
v_gene: TRBV28; d_gene: TRBD1; abundance: NA; CDR3aa: CASAGQGEPNNEQFF
v_gene: TRBV28; d_gene: NA; abundance: NA; CDR3aa: CASSLKAISAINEQFF
v_gene: TRBV2; d_gene: NA; abundance: NA; CDR3aa: CASSGTLGDEQFF
v_gene: TRBV14; d_gene: NA; abundance: NA; CDR3aa: CASSRPSRRVGENTEAFF
v_gene: TRBV5-6; d_gene: NA; abundance: NA; CDR3aa: CASSLGLDGYTF
v_gene: TRBV7-2; d_gene: NA; abundance: NA; CDR3aa: CASSIRSGFDTIYF
v_gene: TRBV21-1; d_gene: NA; abundance: NA; CDR3aa: CASSKIWAVRQPQHF
v_gene: TRBV5-4; d_gene: NA; abundance: NA; CDR3aa: CASSPRVGAANEQFF
v_gene: TRBV4-3; d_gene: TRBD1; abundance: NA; CDR3aa: CASSQDGTDNEKLFF
v_gene: TRBV7-9; d_gene: NA; abundance: NA; CDR3aa: CASSPQGQGGYTF
v_gene: TRBV5-1; d_gene: NA; abundance: NA; CDR3aa: CASTPNPQANTGELFF
v_gene: TRBV4-2; d_gene: NA; abundance: NA; CDR3aa: CASTRGVSSPDTQYF
v_gene: TRBV5-5; d_gene: NA; abundance: many; CDR3aa: CASSLGQGREQYF
v_gene: TRBV30; d_gene: TRBD1; abundance: NA; CDR3aa: CAWMGQPTDTQYF
v_gene: TRBV19; d_gene: TRBD1; abundance: NA; CDR3aa: CASSIAPGGIYGYTF